Presented here are 27 T cell receptor beta chains from one specimen sequenced in a study of shared clonotypes between healthy human individuals. CD8 cells classed as naive were CD45RO-negative and positively selected for CCR7, excluding terminally differentiated effector memory CD45RA+ cells. Sequencing used immunoSEQ multiplex PCR; TCRdb keeps in-frame clones, though not all of them. The repertoire has around 2.1 million clones, about 92% of them found once; the top ten carry 1.5% to 2%. Material: naive CD8+ T cells from PBMCs. These receptors were collected from a man aged 18 to 30 in good health. Some clones in this sample may be carry-over from other donors' samples.

The V and J genes are TRBV25-1 and TRBJ1-2; no definite D call. Looked up from germline, CDR1 is MGHDK and CDR2 is SYGVNS. V shed 3 bases and J shed 2 bases, with 7 bases lying between them. CDR3 size: 13 residues. In DNA, the CDR3 is TGTGCCAGCAGTGACCCTGAGAACTATGGCTACACCTTC. Translating it yields CASSDPENYGYTF.

This chain connects TRBV6-5 to TRBJ1-2, with D maybe TRBD1 (5 bases). The germline V gene has CDR1 MNHEY and CDR2 SVGAGI. V lost 2 bases to trimming and J lost 3 bases, with 16 bases between them. This CDR3 has 16 residues. CDR3 loop: CASSYRDSRPDYGYTF. In DNA, the CDR3 is TGTGCCAGCAGTTACCGCGACAGTCGACCGGACTATGGCTACACCTTC.

The gene calls are TRBV2 and TRBJ2-7; no clear D. The germline gives CDR1 SNHLY, CDR2 FYNNEI. This CDR3 has 13 amino acids. V lost 3 bases and J 1 base, leaving 7 bases between the germline ends. The CDR3 loop is CASSDHASYEQYF. In nucleotides, the CDR3 is TGTGCCAGCAGTGATCACGCTTCCTACGAGCAGTACTTC.

The gene calls are TRBV4-1 and TRBJ1-3; no clear D. This CDR3 has 15 residues. The germline V gene encodes CDR1 MGHRA and CDR2 YSYEKL. Between the trimmed V and J ends, which lost 0 bases and 2 bases, there was a span of 8 bases. DNA of the CDR3: TGCGCCAGCAGCCAAGAAGGGAAGACTGGAAACACCATATATTTT. The encoded protein is CASSQEGKTGNTIYF.

The genes are TRBV28 and TRBJ1-5, with 7 bases identical to TRBD1. CDR1 and CDR2 (germline): MDHEN, SYDVKM. Trimming removed 5 bases from V and 1 base from J; junction bases left unmatched: 11. The CDR3 is made up of 17 amino acids. The CDR3 DNA follows: TGTGCCAGCAGTACCGGGACAGTTGGCTTGAGCAATCAGCCCCAGCATTTT. Protein sequence: CASSTGTVGLSNQPQHF.

The chain combines TRBV7-2 with TRBJ2-7, with TRBD2 matching 11 bases. V shed 1 base, J shed 2 bases, and the junction held 13 bases outside the gene matches. The CDR3 has 19 residues. Germline CDR1 reads SGHTA; CDR2 reads FQGNSA. The chain's CDR3 is CASSLGPYRVAGGPYEQYF. The CDR3 DNA sequence: TGTGCCAGCAGCTTAGGGCCATATAGGGTAGCGGGAGGGCCCTACGAGCAGTACTTC.

The chain uses TRBV7-9 and TRBJ2-2; 7 positions agree with TRBD2. Germline V gene sequence: CDR1 SEHNR, CDR2 FQNEAQ (reference sequence). There are 16 residues in the CDR3. V was pared by 4 bases and J by 0 bases, with 5 bases of the junction left unmatched. CDR3 bases: TGTGCCAGCAGCTCCCCCCTAGCGGCGAACACCGGGGAGCTGTTTTTT. Its protein product is CASSSPLAANTGELFF.

Turning to this clone: Distinct nucleotide sequences in the sample also encode this CDR3. This chain joins TRBV27 and TRBJ2-7; 11 nucleotides align to TRBD1. The V gene end was trimmed by 8 bases and the J gene end by 3 bases; junction bases not matched to a gene: 3. The germline CDR1 and CDR2 sequences are MNHEY and SMNVEV (reference sequence). CDR3 length: 13 amino acids. CDR3 protein: CASSGTGGYEQYF. The CDR3 DNA reads as TGTGCCAGCTCCGGGACAGGGGGCTACGAGCAGTACTTC.

The sample holds one count of this clone. The V and J genes are TRBV19 and TRBJ1-5, with D uncertain. The germline V gene has CDR1 LNHDA and CDR2 SQIVND (reference sequence). V was shortened by 1 base and J by 6 bases, with 7 bases between the two germline ends. The CDR3 covers 13 residues. CDR3 coding DNA: TGTGCCAGTAGTATAGGGGGAGCTCAGCCCCAGCATTTT. It codes for CASSIGGAQPQHF.

V gene TRBV5-1 combines with J gene TRBJ2-7; no firm D call. The CDR3 is 13 amino acids. The V end lost 6 bases, the J end lost 5 bases, and 15 bases lay between the germline ends. Looked up from germline, CDR1 is SGHRS and CDR2 is YFSETQ. DNA of the CDR3: TGCGCCAGCACCAGAACTATCGGAAACGAGCAGTACTTC. Residues: CASTRTIGNEQYF.

J is TRBJ2-1 and V is TRBV7-2; 11 nucleotides line up with TRBD1. From germline, CDR1 is SGHTA and CDR2 FQGNSA. With 5 bases clipped from V and 7 bases from J, the junction kept 7 bases outside the gene matches. The CDR3 covers 15 residues. The DNA for the CDR3 is TGTGCCAGCAGCAACGGACAGGGGGCGGGAAATGAGCAGTTCTTC. This translates into CASSNGQGAGNEQFF.

This clone came up once. CDR3 residues: CASSPRASYNEQFF. CDR3 sequence (DNA): TGTGCCAGCAGCCCGCGGGCCTCCTACAATGAGCAGTTCTTC. The chain couples TRBV13 to TRBJ2-1; D perhaps matches TRBD2 (5 bases). CDR1 PRHDT and CDR2 FYEKMQ come from the germline V gene (reference sequence). Deletions cut 5 bases from V and 0 bases from J, with 8 bases between. The CDR3 spans 14 residues.

The rearrangement joins TRBV27 to TRBJ2-4; 14 positions match TRBD2. The CDR3 contains 17 residues. V lost 2 bases to trimming and J lost 8 bases; unmatched junction nucleotides: 8. Germline CDR1 MNHEY, CDR2 SMNVEV (reference sequence). The chain's CDR3 is CASSLRPPGLAGDIQYF. Written as DNA, the CDR3 is TGTGCCAGCAGTTTACGGCCCCCGGGACTAGCGGGAGACATTCAGTACTTC.

The chain is built from TRBV27 and TRBJ2-2; D unresolved. Deletions cut 2 bases from V and 8 bases from J, with 21 bases between. The CDR3 spans 17 residues. In germline, CDR1 is MNHEY, CDR2 SMNVEV (reference sequence). CDR3 sequence (DNA): TGTGCCAGCAGTTTAGCCCCCCCTCTGGTCGGGCGGGGGGAGCTGTTTTTT. Its protein is CASSLAPPLVGRGELFF.

The chain combines TRBV27 with TRBJ1-3, with TRBD1 as a possible D gene (5 bases). Between the trimmed V and J ends, which lost 9 bases and 3 bases, there was a span of 12 bases. From germline, CDR1 is MNHEY and CDR2 SMNVEV (reference sequence). The CDR3 extends over 13 amino acids. The CDR3, as DNA: TGTGCCAGTGCGGGGGTGCTTGGAAACACCATATATTTT. Encoded protein: CASAGVLGNTIYF.

In its sample, this clone was seen once. The chain employs TRBV6-5 and TRBJ1-1; D not resolved. Germline CDR1 MNHEY, CDR2 SVGAGI. The V end lost 6 bases, the J end lost 0 bases, and 11 bases lay between the germline ends. The CDR3 length is 14 residues. CDR3 nucleotides: TGTGCCAGCAGCATCCAGAGCATGAACACTGAAGCTTTCTTT. Its translation is CASSIQSMNTEAFF.

This rearrangement joins TRBV19 to TRBJ2-1; TRBD2 matches at 12 bases. Germline assignment: CDR1 LNHDA and CDR2 SQIVND (reference sequence). The V gene end was trimmed by 3 bases and the J gene end by 3 bases; junction bases not matched to a gene: 9. This CDR3 is built from 18 residues. Written as DNA, the CDR3 is TGTGCCAGTAGTATTGGGCTAGCGGGAGGGCCGTACTACAATGAGCAGTTCTTC. As protein: CASSIGLAGGPYYNEQFF.

The V gene is TRBV7-3, the J gene TRBJ2-3; D gene uncertain. The V end was cut by 1 base, the J end by 4 bases, with 9 bases between. The CDR3 is 14 residues long. Germline CDR1 reads SGHTA; CDR2 reads FQGTGA. For the CDR3, the DNA is TGTGCCAGCAGCTTAAAACGGAGCCCAGATACGCAGTATTTT. Translated: CASSLKRSPDTQYF.

A word on this clone: The junction and the germline gene differ at one end; a read error may be behind it. The V call is TRBV4-3, the J call TRBJ1-4; D possibly corresponds to TRBD1 (5 bases). CDR1 and CDR2 from the germline V gene are LGHNA and YSLEER. The CDR3 covers 13 residues. CDR3 residues: CASSQDRGPPLVF. The CDR3 coding sequence is TGCGCCAGCAGCCAAGATAGGGGTCCCCCTTTGGTTTTT.

The V and J genes are TRBV7-2 and TRBJ1-4; 10 positions agree with TRBD1. Germline V gene sequence: CDR1 SGHTA, CDR2 FQGNSA. The CDR3 sequence is 15 residues long. Germline trimming cut 4 bases from V and 8 bases from J; bases unmatched to any gene: 7. The CDR3 coding sequence is TGTGCCAGCAGCTGGACAGGGGGAGATAGGGAAAAACTGTTTTTT. This encodes CASSWTGGDREKLFF.

The chain uses TRBV27 and TRBJ2-5; no clear D gene. The CDR3 extends over 16 amino acids. In germline, CDR1 is MNHEY, CDR2 SMNVEV (reference sequence). V dropped 0 bases and J dropped 6 bases, with 17 bases sitting between them. The CDR3 reads CASSLSSSLLGKTQYF. The CDR3 bases are TGTGCCAGCAGTTTATCATCCAGTCTCCTGGGAAAGACCCAGTACTTC.

This chain connects TRBV19 to TRBJ1-5, with D unresolved. The germline V gene has CDR1 LNHDA and CDR2 SQIVND (reference sequence). This CDR3 has 16 amino acids. Deletions cut 3 bases from V and 0 bases from J, with 12 bases between. The CDR3 coding sequence is TGTGCCAGTAGTATCGGGCGGTTCGCTAGCAATCAGCCCCAGCATTTT. It translates to CASSIGRFASNQPQHF.

The chain combines TRBV7-2 with TRBJ2-7; 7 bases fit TRBD2. CDR1 and CDR2 (germline): SGHTA, FQGNSA. Trimming cost V 5 bases and J 5 bases; bases outside gene matches: 12. The CDR3 sequence is 15 residues long. CDR3 in DNA: TGTGCCAGCAGCCCCCGGGGGGAGGTGGCCCACGAGCAGTACTTC. Translated: CASSPRGEVAHEQYF.

CDR3 sequence reads: CASRDRETNYGYTF. In DNA, the CDR3 is TGCGCCAGCAGGGACAGGGAAACTAACTATGGCTACACCTTC. V usage is TRBV5-1 and J usage is TRBJ1-2; 8 nucleotides agree with TRBD1. Germline trimming cut 5 bases from V and 0 bases from J; bases unmatched to any gene: 3. The V gene's germline CDR1 is SGHRS and CDR2 YFSETQ. The CDR3 runs to 14 residues.

The chain carries TRBV11-2 and TRBJ2-1; 11 nucleotides match TRBD2. Germline values: CDR1 SGHAT, CDR2 FQNNGV. The CDR3 length is 15 residues. The V gene end was trimmed by 7 bases and the J gene end by 5 bases; junction bases not matched to a gene: 7. CDR3 amino acids: CASTLGLAANNEQFF. The CDR3 coding sequence is TGTGCCAGCACCCTGGGACTAGCGGCAAACAATGAGCAGTTCTTC.

This chain connects TRBV28 to TRBJ1-5; TRBD1 might be the D (6 bases). This CDR3 is built from 14 residues. V gave up 3 bases and J gave up 6 bases, with 12 bases separating them. Germline-derived CDR1 and CDR2 are MDHEN and SYDVKM. The CDR3 is CASSFAGVAQPQHF. The CDR3 DNA reads TGTGCCAGCAGTTTTGCAGGGGTGGCTCAGCCCCAGCATTTT.

J is TRBJ1-5 and V is TRBV28; 8 nucleotides agree with TRBD1. The V and J ends lost 5 bases and 6 bases, in that order; junction bases with no gene match: 12. This CDR3 is built from 16 residues. CDR1 is MDHEN and CDR2 is SYDVKM in the germline V gene. The CDR3 is CASSPRTGWFSQPQHF. The CDR3 nucleotides are TGTGCCAGCAGTCCCCGGACAGGGTGGTTTAGTCAGCCCCAGCATTTT.